The 19 T cell receptor beta chains reported below all come from one sample, sequenced in a study of blood T cell repertoires in COVID-19. The repertoire was sequenced with immunoSEQ multiplex PCR; TCRdb's copy has only in-frame clones and lacks some. The repertoire includes about 200,000 clones, around 82% of them detected once, and 6.5% to 9% sits in the top ten. The sample consisted of PBMCs or T cells enriched from blood (not recorded which). The receptors were gathered from a woman in her forties with acute COVID-19.

The chain links TRBV4-1 to TRBJ1-5; D gene uncertain. CDR1 is MGHRA and CDR2 is YSYEKL in the germline V gene. CDR3 length: 13 amino acids. Between the trimmed V and J ends, which lost 3 bases and 2 bases, there was a span of 5 bases. This CDR3 is CASSHAGNQPQHF. As DNA, the CDR3 is TGCGCCAGCAGCCACGCAGGCAATCAGCCCCAGCATTTT.

This clone was recorded many times. The CDR3: CASSVGSGSLGETQYF. CDR3 bases: TGTGCCAGCAGCGTAGGTAGCGGGAGTCTTGGGGAGACCCAGTACTTC. The rearrangement uses TRBV9 and TRBJ2-5; 9 bases agree with TRBD2. The junction had 8 bases not matched to a gene; V was cut back by 0 bases and J by 5 bases. This CDR3 region has 16 residues. Germline V gene sequence: CDR1 SGDLS, CDR2 YYNGEE.

V gene TRBV30 combines with J gene TRBJ1-2; no clear D. Trimming pared 7 bases from V and 6 bases from J, leaving 9 bases between. The germline gives CDR1 GTSNPN, CDR2 SVGIG (reference sequence). The CDR3 is made up of 10 amino acids. CDR3 DNA sequence: TGTGCCTTGGTGGCCCATGGCTACACCTTC. Its translation is CALVAHGYTF.

The chain combines TRBV18 with TRBJ1-4, with TRBD1 identical over 8 bases. CDR1 is KGHSH and CDR2 is LQKENI in the germline V gene. The CDR3 consists of 13 residues. J lost 8 bases, V lost 8 bases, and 7 bases had no gene match. The CDR3 is CASHPRQGEKLFF. The CDR3 nucleotides read TGTGCCAGCCACCCCCGACAGGGGGAAAAACTGTTTTTT.

A remark on this clone: The identical CDR3 is also encoded by other nucleotide sequences in the sample. V is TRBV7-8 and J is TRBJ2-7; 7 nucleotides match TRBD1. V lost 1 base and J lost 0; bases outside the gene matches: 3. Germline V gives CDR1 SGHVS, CDR2 FQNEAQ. This CDR3 is 15 amino acids long. CDR3 DNA sequence: TGTGCCAGCAGCTTAGGCAGGGGGAGCTCCTACGAGCAGTACTTC. Protein: CASSLGRGSSYEQYF.

This chain connects TRBV5-8 to TRBJ2-3; a possible D gene is TRBD1 (6 bases). Germline lookup yields CDR1 SGHTS and CDR2 YDEGEE. This CDR3 region has 18 residues. Deletions cut 0 bases from V and 0 bases from J, with 17 bases between. The CDR3 region has the DNA TGTGCCAGCAGCTTGGACAGGGAACGGGTTTACAGCACAGATACGCAGTATTTT. It translates to CASSLDRERVYSTDTQYF. The variable domain in full, completed from reference TRBV5-8 and TRBJ2-3, reads EAGVTQSPTHLIKTRGQQATLRCSPISGHTSVYWYQQALGLGLQFLLWYDEGEERNRGNFPPRFSGRQFPNYSSELNVNALELEDSALYLCASSLDRERVYSTDTQYFGPGTRLTVL.

This clone was seen a few times. The rearrangement links TRBV15 to TRBJ1-5, with a tentative D call TRBD1 (6 bases). Trimming left V 3 bases short and J 0 bases short, with 15 bases between. Germline loops: CDR1 LNHNV, CDR2 YYDKDF (reference sequence). CDR3 size: 17 residues. The CDR3 protein is CATSSRSTGNSNQPQHF. The CDR3 DNA sequence: TGTGCCACCAGCAGTCGTTCTACAGGGAATAGCAATCAGCCCCAGCATTTT.

Only a few counts were recorded for this clone. V is TRBV4-1 and J is TRBJ1-5, with TRBD1 identical over 8 bases. The CDR3 is 15 amino acids. V lost 6 bases to trimming and J lost 4 bases; unmatched junction nucleotides: 8. Germline CDR1 MGHRA, CDR2 YSYEKL. The CDR3 is CASSPTGDPNQPQHF. CDR3 bases: TGCGCCAGCAGTCCGACAGGGGACCCTAATCAGCCCCAGCATTTT.

This chain joins TRBV14 and TRBJ2-1; tentative D call: TRBD2 (6 bases). This CDR3 spans 13 amino acids. Trimming shortened V by 1 base and J by 10 bases, and 11 bases separated the two germline ends. Germline assignment: CDR1 SGHDN and CDR2 FVKESK. The CDR3 spells CASSQGGGREQFF. For the CDR3, the DNA is TGTGCCAGCAGCCAAGGCGGAGGGCGAGAGCAGTTCTTC.

This chain joins TRBV7-9 and TRBJ2-2; D is perhaps TRBD1 (5 bases). Germline loops: CDR1 SEHNR, CDR2 FQNEAQ (reference sequence). The length of the CDR3 is 12 residues. V lost 2 bases and J 7 bases, leaving 5 bases between the germline ends. This chain's CDR3 is CASSLQGGELFF. DNA of the CDR3: TGTGCCAGCAGCTTACAGGGCGGGGAGCTGTTTTTT.

The gene calls are TRBV19 and TRBJ2-2; 9 bases match TRBD2. Unmatched junction bases numbered 11, after V lost 6 bases and J lost 0 bases. The CDR3 totals 18 residues. Germline loops: CDR1 LNHDA, CDR2 SQIVND (reference sequence). CDR3 residues: CASSPLWTSVTNTGELFF. As DNA, the CDR3 is TGTGCCAGTAGCCCCCTTTGGACTAGCGTAACGAACACCGGGGAGCTGTTTTTT.

This clone was found a few times. V usage is TRBV28 and J usage is TRBJ1-4, with TRBD1 matching 11 bases. The CDR3 length is 14 residues. V lost 6 bases, J lost 7 bases, and 4 bases stayed unmatched. Germline CDR1 and CDR2: MDHEN and SYDVKM. The CDR3 sequence: CASRSGTGGEKLFF. DNA for the CDR3: TGTGCCAGCAGGTCCGGGACAGGGGGTGAAAAACTGTTTTTT.

V and J are TRBV7-9 and TRBJ1-2, with D unresolved. The V and J ends lost 5 bases and 6 bases respectively, with 13 bases between them. Per germline, CDR1 SEHNR and CDR2 FQNEAQ (reference sequence). The CDR3 contains 13 residues. This chain's CDR3 is CASSPNSGNGYTF. The DNA for the CDR3 is TGTGCCAGCAGCCCAAACTCCGGGAATGGCTACACCTTC.

The V and J genes are TRBV11-2 and TRBJ1-6; D gene unclear. The CDR3 is 14 residues long. V gave up 6 bases and J gave up 7 bases, with 13 bases separating them. From germline, CDR1 is SGHAT and CDR2 FQNNGV. CDR3 in amino acids: CASRIEGGNSPLHF. CDR3 DNA: TGTGCCAGCAGGATAGAGGGCGGCAATTCACCCCTCCACTTT.

V usage is TRBV28 and J usage is TRBJ1-6, with 9 bases aligning to TRBD1. CDR3 length equals 15 residues. The trim removed 5 bases at V and 6 bases at J, leaving 5 bases unmatched. Per germline, CDR1 MDHEN and CDR2 SYDVKM. CDR3: CASSPTQGANSPLHF. The CDR3 DNA is TGTGCCAGCAGTCCGACACAGGGGGCTAATTCACCCCTCCACTTT.

The chain couples TRBV2 to TRBJ2-7, with 9 bases lining up with TRBD1. Germline CDR1 SNHLY, CDR2 FYNNEI. The CDR3 is 14 residues long. V shed 6 bases and J 1 base; nucleotides not matched to a gene: 4. CDR3 protein: CASSTGTGSYEQYF. The CDR3 DNA reads TGTGCCAGCAGCACCGGGACAGGGTCCTACGAGCAGTACTTC.

V is TRBV24-1 and J is TRBJ1-6; TRBD1 matches at 10 bases. Germline V gene lookup returns CDR1 KGHDR and CDR2 SFDVKD. With V trimmed by 5 bases and J by 7 bases, 1 base remained unmatched. The CDR3 has 14 amino acids. CDR3 region: CATSATGGNSPLHF. Written as DNA, the CDR3 is TGTGCCACCAGTGCGACAGGGGGCAATTCACCCCTCCACTTT.

This chain joins TRBV3-1 (or the pseudogene TRBV3-2) and TRBJ1-2; no reliable D call. Germline V CDR1 and CDR2: LGHDT, YNNKEL (reference sequence). This CDR3 has 15 residues. Trimming pared 2 bases from V and 8 bases from J, leaving 18 bases between. The CDR3 reads CASSQPGNIPKGYTF. In DNA, the CDR3 is TGTGCCAGCAGCCAACCGGGGAACATTCCTAAAGGCTACACCTTC.

The rearrangement uses TRBV18 and TRBJ2-3; TRBD1 aligns across 8 bases. The CDR3 has 14 amino acids. Germline CDR1 is KGHSH and CDR2 is LQKENI. After removal of 2 bases from V and 7 bases from J, the junction contained 5 bases not matched to a gene. CDR3 sequence: CASSPSTGVNTQYF. The CDR3 region has the DNA TGTGCCAGCTCACCATCGACAGGGGTAAATACGCAGTATTTT.